Listed below are T cell receptor beta chains from one sample, sequenced in a study of blood T cell repertoires in COVID-19. The method was immunoSEQ multiplex PCR; TCRdb's version includes in-frame clones alone and lacks a portion of them. Counted here are roughly 270,000 clones, roughly 88% occurring once; the ten biggest clones make up less than 10%. Sequenced sample: peripheral blood. Receptors were obtained from a man between 18 and 29 years old with active or convalescent COVID-19. Both conserved end residues are part of each CDR3. A D gene is named only where the DNA matches it firmly. Clone sizes are given selectively: once, few, many, or a class where the clone is expanded.

V gene	D gene	clone size	J gene	CDR3 DNA	CDR3 protein
TRBV3-1/TRBV3-2	.	.	TRBJ2-3	TGTGCCAGCAGCCAAGGCCAGCGCCTAACGAGCACAGATACGCAGTATTTT	CASSQGQRLTSTDTQYF
TRBV10-1	TRBD1	few	TRBJ2-7	TGCGCCAGCAGTGCTCTGAGGGGACAGGGCTCCTACGAGCAGTACTTC	CASSALRGQGSYEQYF
TRBV12-2	.	once	TRBJ2-1	TGTGCAAGTCGCTACTCCCCAGGGGGACTAGCGGGGGGGCCGACCTACAATGAGCAGTTCTTC	CASRYSPGGLAGGPTYNEQFF
TRBV6-1	.	.	TRBJ2-2	TGTGCCAGCAGTGAAGGTCCTGACACCGGGGAGCTGTTTTTT	CASSEGPDTGELFF
TRBV6-5	TRBD2	.	TRBJ2-7	TGTGCCAGCAGTTACGGGACTAGCGGGGGGACCTACGAGCAGTACTTC	CASSYGTSGGTYEQYF
TRBV7-8	TRBD1	.	TRBJ1-5	TGTGCCAGCAGCCCAGACAGGGGTCATCAGCCCCAGCATTTT	CASSPDRGHQPQHF
TRBV6-5	.	.	TRBJ1-6	TGTGCCAGCAGTTACTCGAGATCACAAAGCGGTTCACCCCTCCACTTT	CASSYSRSQSGSPLHF
TRBV4-1	.	.	TRBJ2-5	TGCGCCAGCAGCCCCGCCCGGGACTCCCCCAGGGGGTACCAAGAGACCCAGTACTTC	CASSPARDSPRGYQETQYF
TRBV6-2/TRBV6-3	TRBD2	.	TRBJ2-1	TGTGCCAGCAGTACCCGCCCCGGGACTAGGCACAATGAGCAGTTCTTC	CASSTRPGTRHNEQFF
TRBV6-6	.	.	TRBJ2-1	TGTGCCAGCAGTTCCCTCGAGGGGGGGGCAGGGAATGAGCAGTTCTTC	CASSSLEGGAGNEQFF
TRBV5-4	.	.	TRBJ2-3	TGTGCCAGCAGCTTGGATCTAGTTACGGGTAGTAGCACAGATACGCAGTATTTT	CASSLDLVTGSSTDTQYF
TRBV7-9	TRBD1	once	TRBJ1-2	TGTGCCAGCAGGTCGACAGGGGCCTATGGCTACACCTTC	CASRSTGAYGYTF
TRBV29-1	TRBD1	.	TRBJ2-3	TGCAGCGCCGGGGACAGGGGGCGATCAAATACGCAGTATTTT	CSAGDRGRSNTQYF
TRBV19	TRBD1	.	TRBJ2-5	TGTGCCAGTAGTAGGACAGGGAGTCCAGAGACCCAGTACTTC	CASSRTGSPETQYF
TRBV6-5	.	.	TRBJ2-5	TGTGCCAGCAGTTACGTGCGGGCCAGAGAGACCCAGTACTTC	CASSYVRARETQYF
TRBV18	.	.	TRBJ1-1	TGTGCCAGCTCACCCCAGCAGGGTGGCACTGAAGCTTTCTTT	CASSPQQGGTEAFF
TRBV5-4	.	.	TRBJ2-3	TGTGCCAGCAGCTTGGCCGGTGTCACAGATACGCAGTATTTT	CASSLAGVTDTQYF
TRBV12-5	TRBD2	.	TRBJ2-3	TGTGCTAGTGGCTTAGCGGGGGTGACAGATACGCAGTATTTT	CASGLAGVTDTQYF
TRBV12-5	.	.	TRBJ2-7	TGTGCTAGTGGTTTGGTACTTCCGGGAGTCGGACAGGCGAAATCCTACGAGCAGTACTTC	CASGLVLPGVGQAKSYEQYF
TRBV2	.	.	TRBJ1-2	TGTGCCAGCAGTGAAGGGGCAGGGCGAAACTATGGCTACACCTTC	CASSEGAGRNYGYTF
TRBV2	TRBD2	.	TRBJ2-3	TGTGCCAGCAGTCTCCGACTAGCCGAAAGCACAGATACGCAGTATTTT	CASSLRLAESTDTQYF
TRBV6-5	.	.	TRBJ1-4	TGTGCCAGCAGCGCCGGGACAACGAATGAAAAACTGTTTTTT	CASSAGTTNEKLFF
TRBV10-2	.	.	TRBJ2-6	TGCGCCAGCTTTAGGACATTAGAGTCTGGGGCCAACGTCCTGACTTTC	CASFRTLESGANVLTF
TRBV11-2	.	.	TRBJ1-3	TGTGCCAGTCGGGGCTCTGGAAACACCATATATTTT	CASRGSGNTIYF
TRBV19	.	.	TRBJ1-2	TGTGCCAGTAGTCCCCGGGGCTATGGCTACACCTTC	CASSPRGYGYTF
TRBV15	.	.	TRBJ2-2	TGTGCCACCAGCAGACTAGGTTTGCGGGACGGTAACACCGGGGAGCTGTTTTTT	CATSRLGLRDGNTGELFF
TRBV7-2	TRBD2	.	TRBJ2-2	TGTGCCAGCAGCTTCTTAGCGGGGGGGCGGATCGGGGAGCTGTTTTTT	CASSFLAGGRIGELFF
TRBV27	TRBD1	.	TRBJ2-7	TGTGCCAGCAGGTGGGACAGGGACTCCTACGAGCAGTACTTC	CASRWDRDSYEQYF
TRBV7-2	.	.	TRBJ2-3	TGTGCCAGCAGACCACCAGGGTTTCCCGGCACAGATACGCAGTATTTT	CASRPPGFPGTDTQYF
TRBV5-5	.	.	TRBJ1-4	TGTGCCAGCAGCCCGCCTGGGGGGGAAAAACTGTTTTTT	CASSPPGGEKLFF
TRBV10-2	.	.	TRBJ1-1	TGCGCCAGCAGTGAGACCGGAGGAGGCACTGAAGCTTTCTTT	CASSETGGGTEAFF
TRBV21-1	.	once	TRBJ2-7	TGTGCCAGCAGCTTTCCGGGACTCTACGAGCAGTACTTC	CASSFPGLYEQYF
TRBV6-5	TRBD1	.	TRBJ1-2	TGTGCCAGCAGTTACTCGACAGGGCGCGGCTACACCTTC	CASSYSTGRGYTF
TRBV4-3	.	.	TRBJ2-7	TGCGCCAGCAGCCAAGACCCGGGACTCCCCTCCGAGCAGTACTTC	CASSQDPGLPSEQYF
TRBV18	TRBD1	once	TRBJ1-2	TGTGCCAGCTGGCGACAGGGGGTTAACTATGGCTACACCTTC	CASWRQGVNYGYTF
TRBV9	TRBD2	.	TRBJ2-1	TGTGCCAGCAGCGTAGGGACTAGCGGGGGCAATGAGCAGTTCTTC	CASSVGTSGGNEQFF
TRBV13	TRBD2	.	TRBJ2-5	TGTGCCAGCAGCCCCCCTCCGGGGGGGACCCAGTACTTC	CASSPPPGGTQYF
TRBV5-1	.	.	TRBJ1-6	TGCGCCAGCAGCTTACAGGGAGTACCCCTCCACTTT	CASSLQGVPLHF
TRBV15	TRBD1	.	TRBJ1-4	TGTGCCACCAGCCAGGGGGTTGAGGGCGGTAATGAAAAACTGTTTTTT	CATSQGVEGGNEKLFF
TRBV11-2	.	.	TRBJ1-1	TGTGCCAGCAGCTTGCACCAGAAATCTGAAGCTTTCTTT	CASSLHQKSEAFF
TRBV13	TRBD1	.	TRBJ1-2	TGTGCCAGCAGCTTAGTGGACAGGGCTGATGGCTACACCTTC	CASSLVDRADGYTF
TRBV6-1	TRBD1	.	TRBJ1-4	TGTGCCAGCAGTGAAGGTCAGGGGGCTGAAAAACTGTTTTTT	CASSEGQGAEKLFF
TRBV19	.	.	TRBJ1-3	TGTGCCAGTAGTATAACTGTCTCTGGAAACACCATATATTTT	CASSITVSGNTIYF
TRBV7-9	.	.	TRBJ2-1	TGTGCCAGCAGCCACCTGGGAGCGTGGAGCAATGAGCAGTTCTTC	CASSHLGAWSNEQFF
TRBV7-9	.	.	TRBJ1-1	TGTGCCAGCAGCACTGAGGGATTGAACACTGAAGCTTTCTTT	CASSTEGLNTEAFF
TRBV7-8	.	.	TRBJ2-1	TGTGCCAGCGGACGGGGTGCTGAGCAGTTCTTC	CASGRGAEQFF
TRBV27	.	.	TRBJ1-2	TGTGCCAGCAGTTTATCGAACAGGCATTATGGCTACACCTTC	CASSLSNRHYGYTF
TRBV9	.	.	TRBJ2-3	TGTGCCAGCAGCGTAGAGGGGCAGGGCCCAGATACGCAGTATTTT	CASSVEGQGPDTQYF
TRBV7-9	TRBD1	.	TRBJ1-3	TGTGCCAGCAGCCCACCCCGGGTGGGTACAGGGGTGGATGGAAACACCATATATTTT	CASSPPRVGTGVDGNTIYF
TRBV9	TRBD2	.	TRBJ2-7	TGTGCCAGCAGCGGCCGGCAAGTAGCGGGCGAGCAGTACTTC	CASSGRQVAGEQYF
TRBV27	.	.	TRBJ1-1	TGTGCCAGCAGTTTGAGCTCGGGGTACACTGAAGCTTTCTTT	CASSLSSGYTEAFF
TRBV5-8	.	.	TRBJ2-7	TGTGCCAGCAGCTCGGGTATCTACGAGCAGTACTTC	CASSSGIYEQYF